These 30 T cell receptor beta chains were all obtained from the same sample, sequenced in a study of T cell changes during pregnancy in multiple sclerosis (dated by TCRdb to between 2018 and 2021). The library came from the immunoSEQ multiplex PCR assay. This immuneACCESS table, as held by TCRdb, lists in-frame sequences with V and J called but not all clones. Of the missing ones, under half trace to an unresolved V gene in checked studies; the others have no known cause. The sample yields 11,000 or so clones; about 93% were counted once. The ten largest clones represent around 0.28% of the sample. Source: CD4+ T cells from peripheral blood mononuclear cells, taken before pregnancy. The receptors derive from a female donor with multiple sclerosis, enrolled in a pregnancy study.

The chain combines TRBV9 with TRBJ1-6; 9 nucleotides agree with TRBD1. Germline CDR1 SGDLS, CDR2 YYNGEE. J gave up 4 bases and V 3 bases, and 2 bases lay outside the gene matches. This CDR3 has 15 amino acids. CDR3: CASSGGTGYNSPLHF. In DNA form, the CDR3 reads TGTGCCAGCAGCGGGGGGACAGGGTATAATTCACCCCTCCACTTT.

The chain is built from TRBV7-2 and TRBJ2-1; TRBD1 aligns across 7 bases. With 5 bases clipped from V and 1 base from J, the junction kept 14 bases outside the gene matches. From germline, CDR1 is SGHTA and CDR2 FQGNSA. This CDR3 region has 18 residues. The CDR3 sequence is CASSGPRDSSLSYNEQFF. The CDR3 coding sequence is TGTGCCAGCAGCGGGCCTCGGGACAGCAGCCTTTCCTACAATGAGCAGTTCTTC. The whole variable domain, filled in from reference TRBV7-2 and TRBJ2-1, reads GAGVSQSPSNKVTEKGKDVELRCDPISGHTALYWYRQSLGQGLEFLIYFQGNSAPDKSGLPSDRFSAERTGGSVSTLTIQRTQQEDSAVYLCASSGPRDSSLSYNEQFFGPGTRLTVL.

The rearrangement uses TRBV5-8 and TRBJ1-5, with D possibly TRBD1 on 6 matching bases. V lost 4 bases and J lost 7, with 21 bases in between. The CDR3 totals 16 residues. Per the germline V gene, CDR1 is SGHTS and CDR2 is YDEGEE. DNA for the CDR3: TGTGCCAGCAGCCCTTCGTCGGGGGGGCTAAGGCAGCCCCAGCATTTT. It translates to CASSPSSGGLRQPQHF.

In DNA form, the CDR3 reads TGCGCCAGCAGACTGGGGACAGGGGCCTACAATGAGCAGTTCTTC. Its protein product is CASRLGTGAYNEQFF. The J gene is TRBJ2-1, the V gene TRBV5-1; 10 positions agree with TRBD1. Trimming cost V 5 bases and J 2 bases; bases outside gene matches: 4. Germline V gene lookup returns CDR1 SGHRS and CDR2 YFSETQ. The CDR3 runs 15 residues. Using reference TRBV5-1 and TRBJ2-1 for the parts outside the CDR3, the full variable domain is KAGVTQTPRYLIKTRGQQVTLSCSPISGHRSVSWYQQTPGQGLQFLFEYFSETQRNKGNFPGRFSGRQFSNSRSEMNVSTLELGDSALYLCASRLGTGAYNEQFFGPGTRLTVL.

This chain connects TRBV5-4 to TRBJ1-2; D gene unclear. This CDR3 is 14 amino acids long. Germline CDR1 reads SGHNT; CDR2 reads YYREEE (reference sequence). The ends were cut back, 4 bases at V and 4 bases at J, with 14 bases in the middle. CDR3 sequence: CASSQQVGIYGYTF. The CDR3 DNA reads TGTGCCAGCAGCCAGCAGGTCGGGATCTATGGCTACACCTTC.

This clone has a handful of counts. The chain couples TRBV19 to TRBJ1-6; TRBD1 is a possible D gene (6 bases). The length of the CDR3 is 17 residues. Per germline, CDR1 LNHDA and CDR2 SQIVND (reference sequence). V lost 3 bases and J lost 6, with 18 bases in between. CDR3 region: CASSILGLQGANSPLHF. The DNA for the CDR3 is TGTGCCAGTAGTATTTTGGGACTACAGGGAGCTAATTCACCCCTCCACTTT. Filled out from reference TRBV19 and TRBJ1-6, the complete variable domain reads DGGITQSPKYLFRKEGQNVTLSCEQNLNHDAMYWYRQDPGQGLRLIYYSQIVNDFQKGDIAEGYSVSREKKESFPLTVTSAQKNPTAFYLCASSILGLQGANSPLHFGNGTRLTVT.

CDR3: CASSSTGGDEQYF. The CDR3 nucleotides read TGTGCCAGCAGCTCGACAGGGGGCGATGAGCAGTACTTC. The rearrangement links TRBV27 to TRBJ2-7; TRBD1 matches at 10 bases. The germline CDR1 and CDR2 sequences are MNHEY and SMNVEV (reference sequence). This CDR3 contains 13 residues. The junction had 6 bases not matched to a gene; V was cut back by 6 bases and J by 7 bases.

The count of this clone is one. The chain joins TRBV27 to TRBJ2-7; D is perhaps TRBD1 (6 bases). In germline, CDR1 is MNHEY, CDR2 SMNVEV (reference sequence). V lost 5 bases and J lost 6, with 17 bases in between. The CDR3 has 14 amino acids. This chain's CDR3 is CASSISPRGTEQYF. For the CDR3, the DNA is TGTGCCAGCAGTATTTCTCCTAGGGGGACCGAGCAGTACTTC.

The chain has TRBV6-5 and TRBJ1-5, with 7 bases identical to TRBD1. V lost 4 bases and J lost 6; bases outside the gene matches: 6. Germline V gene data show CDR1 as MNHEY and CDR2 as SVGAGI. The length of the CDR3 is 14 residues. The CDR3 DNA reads TGTGCCAGCAGTTGGGACAGAAAGGCTCAGCCCCAGCATTTT. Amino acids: CASSWDRKAQPQHF.

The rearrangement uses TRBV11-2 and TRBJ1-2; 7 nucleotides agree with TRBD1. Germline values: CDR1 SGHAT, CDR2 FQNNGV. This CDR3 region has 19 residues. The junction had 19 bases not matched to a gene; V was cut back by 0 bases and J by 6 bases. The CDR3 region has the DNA TGTGCCAGCAGCTTAGAATGGCAGCCGGAACAGGGGCCTACGGATGGCTACACCTTC. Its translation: CASSLEWQPEQGPTDGYTF.

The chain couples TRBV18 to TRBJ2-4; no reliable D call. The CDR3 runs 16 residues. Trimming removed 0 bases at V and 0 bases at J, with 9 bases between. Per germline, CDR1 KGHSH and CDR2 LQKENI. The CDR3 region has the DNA TGTGCCAGCTCACCACCGATAGCCCCAGCCAAAAACATTCAGTACTTC. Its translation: CASSPPIAPAKNIQYF.

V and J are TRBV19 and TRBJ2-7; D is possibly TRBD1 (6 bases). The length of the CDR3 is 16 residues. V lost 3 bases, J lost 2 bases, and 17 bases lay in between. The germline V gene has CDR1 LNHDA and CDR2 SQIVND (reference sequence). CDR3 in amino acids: CASSIVGAPGAYEQYF. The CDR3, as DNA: TGTGCCAGTAGTATTGTTGGTGCCCCAGGGGCCTACGAGCAGTACTTC.

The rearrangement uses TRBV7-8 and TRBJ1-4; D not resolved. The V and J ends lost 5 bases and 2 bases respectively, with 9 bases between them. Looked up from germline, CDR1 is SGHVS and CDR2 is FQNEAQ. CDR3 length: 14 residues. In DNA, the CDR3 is TGTGCCAGCAGCCCTAGGTCTACTAATGAAAAACTGTTTTTT. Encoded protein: CASSPRSTNEKLFF. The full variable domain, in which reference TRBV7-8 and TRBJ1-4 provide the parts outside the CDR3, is GAGVSQSPRYKVAKRGQDVALRCDPISGHVSLFWYQQALGQGPEFLTYFQNEAQLDKSGLPSDRFFAERPEGSVSTLKIQRTQQEDSAVYLCASSPRSTNEKLFFGSGTQLSVL.

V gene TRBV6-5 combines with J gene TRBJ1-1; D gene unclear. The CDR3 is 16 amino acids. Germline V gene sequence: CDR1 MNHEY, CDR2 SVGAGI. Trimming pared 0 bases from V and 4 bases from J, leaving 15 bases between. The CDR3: CASSYSTGGRSTEAFF. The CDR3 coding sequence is TGTGCCAGCAGTTACTCCACGGGAGGACGGAGCACTGAAGCTTTCTTT.

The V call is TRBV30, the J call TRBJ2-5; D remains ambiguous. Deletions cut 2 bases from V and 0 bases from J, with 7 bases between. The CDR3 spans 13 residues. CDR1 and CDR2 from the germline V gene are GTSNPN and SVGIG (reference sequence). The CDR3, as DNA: TGTGCCTGGAGTAGTGACTACCAAGAGACCCAGTACTTC. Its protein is CAWSSDYQETQYF.

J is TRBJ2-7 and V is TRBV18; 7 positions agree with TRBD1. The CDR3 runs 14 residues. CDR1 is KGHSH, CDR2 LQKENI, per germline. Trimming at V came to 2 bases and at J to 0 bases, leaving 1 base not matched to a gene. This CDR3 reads CASSPSGGSYEQYF. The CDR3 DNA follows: TGTGCCAGCTCACCATCAGGGGGCTCCTACGAGCAGTACTTC. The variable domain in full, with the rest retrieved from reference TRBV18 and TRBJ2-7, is NAGVMQNPRHLVRRRGQEARLRCSPMKGHSHVYWYRQLPEEGLKFMVYLQKENIIDESGMPKERFSAEFPKEGPSILRIQQVVRGDSAAYFCASSPSGGSYEQYFGPGTRLTVT.

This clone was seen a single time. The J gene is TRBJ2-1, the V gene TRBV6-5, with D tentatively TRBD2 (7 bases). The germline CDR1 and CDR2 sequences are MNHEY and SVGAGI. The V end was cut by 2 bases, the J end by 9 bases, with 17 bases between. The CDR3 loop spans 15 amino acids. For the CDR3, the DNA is TGTGCCAGCAGTTACAAGGCTAGGAGGGGGGGTGAGCAGTTCTTC. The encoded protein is CASSYKARRGGEQFF.

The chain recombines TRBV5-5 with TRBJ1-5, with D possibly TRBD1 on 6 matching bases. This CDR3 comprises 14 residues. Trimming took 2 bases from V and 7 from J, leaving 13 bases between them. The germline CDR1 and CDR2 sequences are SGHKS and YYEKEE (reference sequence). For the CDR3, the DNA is TGTGCCAGCAGCTTACAGGGAGGGCGGCAGCCCCAGCATTTT. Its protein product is CASSLQGGRQPQHF.

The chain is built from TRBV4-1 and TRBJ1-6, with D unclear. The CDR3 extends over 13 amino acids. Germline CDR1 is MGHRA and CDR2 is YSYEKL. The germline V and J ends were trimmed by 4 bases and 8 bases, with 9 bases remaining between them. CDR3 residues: CASSPVHDSPLHF. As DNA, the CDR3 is TGCGCCAGCAGCCCAGTACATGATTCACCCCTCCACTTT.

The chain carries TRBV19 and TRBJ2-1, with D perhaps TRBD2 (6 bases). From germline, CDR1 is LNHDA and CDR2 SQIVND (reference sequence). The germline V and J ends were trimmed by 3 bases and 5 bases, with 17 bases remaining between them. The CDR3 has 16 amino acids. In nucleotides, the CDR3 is TGTGCCAGTAGTATGGGGGGTCCCCCCTCACACAATGAGCAGTTCTTC. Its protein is CASSMGGPPSHNEQFF.

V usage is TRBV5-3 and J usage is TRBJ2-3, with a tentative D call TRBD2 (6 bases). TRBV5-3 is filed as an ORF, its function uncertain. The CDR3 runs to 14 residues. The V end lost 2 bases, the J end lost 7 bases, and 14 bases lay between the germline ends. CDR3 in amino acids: CARSFGGGNNTQYF. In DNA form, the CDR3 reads TGTGCCAGAAGCTTTGGTGGAGGGAATAATACGCAGTATTTT.

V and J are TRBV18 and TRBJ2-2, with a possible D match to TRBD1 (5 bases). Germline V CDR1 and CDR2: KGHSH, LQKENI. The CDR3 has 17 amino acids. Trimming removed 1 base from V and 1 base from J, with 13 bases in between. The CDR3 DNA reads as TGTGCCAGCTCACCACGGAGCCAGGGCTGGAACACCGGGGAGCTGTTTTTT. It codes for CASSPRSQGWNTGELFF.

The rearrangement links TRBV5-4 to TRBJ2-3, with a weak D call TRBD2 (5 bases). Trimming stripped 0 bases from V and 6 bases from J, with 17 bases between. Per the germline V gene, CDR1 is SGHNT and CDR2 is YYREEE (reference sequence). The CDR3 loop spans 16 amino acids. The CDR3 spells CASSLESRAEGDTQYF. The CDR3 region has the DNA TGTGCCAGCAGCTTGGAATCTAGAGCGGAAGGGGATACGCAGTATTTT.

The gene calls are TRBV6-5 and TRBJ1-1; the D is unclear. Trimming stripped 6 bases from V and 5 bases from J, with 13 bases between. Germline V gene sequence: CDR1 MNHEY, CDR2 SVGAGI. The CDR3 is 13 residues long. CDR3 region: CASSSLTGTEAFF. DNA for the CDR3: TGTGCCAGCAGCTCTTTGACGGGGACTGAAGCTTTCTTT.

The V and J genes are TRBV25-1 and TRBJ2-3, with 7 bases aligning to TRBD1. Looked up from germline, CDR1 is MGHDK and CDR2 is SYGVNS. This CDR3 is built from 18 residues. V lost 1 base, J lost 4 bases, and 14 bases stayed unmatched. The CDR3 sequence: CASSEFEQLGTVSDTQYF. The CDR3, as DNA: TGTGCCAGCAGTGAATTCGAACAACTTGGGACAGTCTCAGATACGCAGTATTTT.

The CDR3 DNA reads TGTGCCAGCAGCGTCGACAGCGGAAACACCATATATTTT. Translated, it gives CASSVDSGNTIYF. The gene calls are TRBV9 and TRBJ1-3; tentatively, D is TRBD1 (5 bases). CDR1 SGDLS and CDR2 YYNGEE come from the germline V gene. Trimming shortened V by 2 bases and J by 4 bases, and 7 bases separated the two germline ends. The CDR3 covers 13 residues. Complete variable domain (other parts from reference TRBV9 and TRBJ1-3): DSGVTQTPKHLITATGQRVTLRCSPRSGDLSVYWYQQSLDQGLQFLIQYYNGEERAKGNILERFSAQQFPDLHSELNLSSLELGDSALYFCASSVDSGNTIYFGEGSWLTVV.

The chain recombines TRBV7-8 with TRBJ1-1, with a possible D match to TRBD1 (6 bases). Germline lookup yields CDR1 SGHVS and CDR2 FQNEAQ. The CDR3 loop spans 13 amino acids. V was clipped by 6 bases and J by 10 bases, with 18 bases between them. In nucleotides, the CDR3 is TGTGCCAGCAGAAGGGGGGGAGGCGGTGGAGCTTTCTTT. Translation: CASRRGGGGGAFF. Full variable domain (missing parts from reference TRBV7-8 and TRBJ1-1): GAGVSQSPRYKVAKRGQDVALRCDPISGHVSLFWYQQALGQGPEFLTYFQNEAQLDKSGLPSDRFFAERPEGSVSTLKIQRTQQEDSAVYLCASRRGGGGGAFFGQGTRLTVV.

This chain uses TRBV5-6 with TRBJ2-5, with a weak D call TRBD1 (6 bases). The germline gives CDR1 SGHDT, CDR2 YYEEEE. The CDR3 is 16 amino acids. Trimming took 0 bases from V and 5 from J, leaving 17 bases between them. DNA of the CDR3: TGTGCCAGCAGCTTGGTTACCGGGACAAACAAGGAGACCCAGTACTTC. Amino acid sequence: CASSLVTGTNKETQYF.

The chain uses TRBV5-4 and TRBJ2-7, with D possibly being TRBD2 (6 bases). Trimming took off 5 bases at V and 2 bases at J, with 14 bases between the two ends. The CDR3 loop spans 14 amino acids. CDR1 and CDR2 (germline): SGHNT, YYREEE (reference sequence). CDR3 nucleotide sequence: TGTGCCAGCAGTCGGCGGGGATCCCCCTACGAGCAGTACTTC. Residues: CASSRRGSPYEQYF. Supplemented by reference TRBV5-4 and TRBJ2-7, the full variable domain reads ETGVTQSPTHLIKTRGQQVTLRCSSQSGHNTVSWYQQALGQGPQFIFQYYREEENGRGNFPPRFSGLQFPNYSSELNVNALELDDSALYLCASSRRGSPYEQYFGPGTRLTVT.

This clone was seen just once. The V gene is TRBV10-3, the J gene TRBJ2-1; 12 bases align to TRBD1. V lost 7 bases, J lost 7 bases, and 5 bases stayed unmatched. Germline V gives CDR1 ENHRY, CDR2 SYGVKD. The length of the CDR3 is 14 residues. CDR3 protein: CAITGTGGWNEQFF. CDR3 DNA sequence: TGTGCCATCACTGGGACAGGGGGCTGGAATGAGCAGTTCTTC.